This TCR beta chain was recovered during a study of Ad26.COV2.S vaccination and SARS-CoV-2 variants. Overall study context: Participants got Ad26.COV2.S intramuscularly, once or twice 56 days apart.

Notes on the study in general: Total responses of T cells may have been underestimated by the analyses of TCR breadth and depth. Greater spike-specific TCR breadth was seen in vaccine recipients than in placebo recipients.

Treatment of the sample: some 19 received Ad26.COV2.S at low or high dose, single or two shots; five or six received placebo; per-sample allocation not given. The samples date from day 63 after the first vaccine or placebo injection. The administered vaccine (an Ad26 vector) expressed Wuhan-strain SARS-CoV-2 spike. The data were produced by immunoSEQ multiplex PCR, yet TCRdb's version contains in-frame clones alone and is incomplete. This sample has roughly 320,000 clones, with around 81% found just once. About this clone itself: As yet, its antigen is unknown.

Germline values: CDR1 ENHRY, CDR2 SYGVKD. This CDR3 region has 15 residues. V lost 7 bases, J lost 4 bases, and 17 bases lay in between. This sequence was found in a person between 18 and 65 years old who received the Ad26.COV2.S COVID-19 vaccine or a placebo. The sample was peripheral blood, taken in a trial of Ad26.COV2.S vaccine versus placebo. This chain joins TRBV10-3 and TRBJ1-5, with D maybe TRBD1 (6 bases). The CDR3 nucleotides are TGTGCCATCAAGGAGACAGGAGGGGCAAATCAGCCCCAGCATTTT. This codes for CAIKETGGANQPQHF.